This T cell receptor (beta chain) appears in the sequencing data of a study of early T cells in non-severe SARS-CoV-2 infection (dated by TCRdb to the early 2020s). Background for the entire study: Because TCR sequencing was done on bulk RNA from unsorted whole blood, the alpha and beta chains could not be paired. The study at large found these results: VDJdb matching was skewed toward anti-spike CD8 responses, so virus-specific expansions were likely underestimated and private and CD4 specificities were missed.

Receptor amplification or capture employed 5' RACE. Data came from a NextSeq 500. In the TCR library protocol, unique molecular identifiers were attached to individual cDNA molecules to correct for PCR bias and sequencing error. Both TCR alpha and beta chains were sequenced, and tight co-correlation was observed between alpha and beta sequence abundances in each sample. The source study handled its data this way. Decombinator V4 was used to annotate the V gene, J gene and CDR3 of the TCR sequences. TCRs were defined as expanded if a significant change between any two time points was detected under a Poisson model with p below 0.0001. TCR abundances were normalised to the total number of TCRs sequenced per sample and were expressed as counts per million. MAIT TCRs were defined by TRAV1-2 paired with TRAJ12, TRAJ20 or TRAJ33, and iNKT TCRs by TRAV10 paired with TRAJ18. VDJdb, accessed on 1 November 2021, was searched for TCRs annotated for CMV, EBV and SARS-CoV-2, and TCRs annotated for more than one antigen were excluded. TCRdb reran the public reads through fastp at Q25 and MiXCR, keeping productive beta chains. Rows merge per CDR3 protein into single entries with the most common DNA and genes. V and J calls and clone size were set by TCRdb, not the authors. For this sample the table gives about 52,000 distinct CDR3 sequences, of which approximately 11% were detected only once. The ten largest clonotypes hold about 13% of the sample.

A case-control design nested within a healthcare worker cohort in London, UK, was used, with weekly nasopharyngeal swab PCR tests and blood sampling performed. Between 23 and 31 March 2020, the week of the UK lockdown, healthcare workers were enrolled and then followed up weekly for as long as 16 weeks. This clonotype appeared a few times. Its target antigen remains unknown. There are no base qualities to consult, and no much larger clone falls within one base. The CDR3, cysteine through phenylalanine, is 20 amino acids long. This entry keeps only the CDR3 DNA: 60 bases, framed from base 1. In this chain, TRBV1 is recombined with TRBJ2-4; the D segment call TRBD1 is taken from the table without a DNA check. TRBV1 is a known pseudogene. Specimen: whole blood. The TCR comes from an adult who was a healthcare worker with PCR-confirmed SARS-CoV-2 infection or an uninfected control (not recorded which). CDR3 loop: CTSSQEGTKWRRGRENIQYF. The nucleotides are TGCACCAGCAGCCAAGAGGGGACAAAGTGGCGGAGGGGGCGGGAGAACATTCAGTACTTC.